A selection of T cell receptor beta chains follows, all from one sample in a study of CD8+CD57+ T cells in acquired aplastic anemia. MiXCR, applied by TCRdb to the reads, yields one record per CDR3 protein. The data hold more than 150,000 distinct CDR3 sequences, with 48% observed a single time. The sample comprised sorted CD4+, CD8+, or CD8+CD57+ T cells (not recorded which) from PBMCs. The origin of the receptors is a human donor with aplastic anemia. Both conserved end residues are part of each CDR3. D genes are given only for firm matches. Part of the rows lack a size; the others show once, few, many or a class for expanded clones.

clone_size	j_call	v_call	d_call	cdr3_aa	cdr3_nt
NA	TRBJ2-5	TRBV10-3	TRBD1	CAISETDRGYETQYF	TGTGCCATCAGTGAGACGGACAGGGGGTATGAGACCCAGTACTTC
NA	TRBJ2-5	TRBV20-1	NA	CSARVGLAQETQYF	TGCAGTGCTAGAGTAGGTCTAGCCCAAGAGACCCAGTACTTC
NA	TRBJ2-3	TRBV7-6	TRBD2	CASSFPGTSADTQYF	TGTGCCAGCAGCTTTCCTGGGACTAGCGCGGATACGCAGTATTTT
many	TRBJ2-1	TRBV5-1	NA	CASSPGQSYNEQFF	TGCGCCAGCAGCCCAGGACAGTCCTACAATGAGCAGTTCTTC
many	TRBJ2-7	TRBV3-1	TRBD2	CASSSIGGRTYEQYF	TGTGCCAGCAGCTCAATCGGCGGGAGGACCTACGAGCAGTACTTC
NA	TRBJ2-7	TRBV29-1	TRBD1	CSAGTGTYEQYF	TGCAGCGCCGGGACAGGGACCTACGAGCAGTACTTC
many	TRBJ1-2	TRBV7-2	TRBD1	CASSLQGVYGYTF	TGTGCCAGCAGCTTACAGGGGGTCTATGGCTACACCTTC
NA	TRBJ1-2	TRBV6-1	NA	CASSVGSSIYGYTF	TGTGCCAGCAGTGTAGGGTCTTCCATCTATGGCTACACCTTC
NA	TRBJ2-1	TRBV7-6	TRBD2	CASSSLAGGHHEQFF	TGTGCCAGCAGCTCACTAGCGGGGGGGCATCATGAGCAGTTCTTC
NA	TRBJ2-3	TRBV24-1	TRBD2	CATSREGVTSTDTQYF	TGTGCCACCAGTAGGGAGGGAGTAACTAGCACAGATACGCAGTATTTT
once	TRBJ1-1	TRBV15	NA	CATSRDLRELSFF	TGTGCCACCAGCAGGGACTTGCGAGAGTTGTCTTTCTTT
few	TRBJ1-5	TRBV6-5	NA	CASSYLTRDLSNQPQHF	TGTGCCAGCAGTTATTTAACCCGGGACTTGAGCAATCAGCCCCAGCATTTT
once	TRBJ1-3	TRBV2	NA	CASKGISGNTIYF	TGTGCCAGCAAGGGCATCTCTGGAAACACCATATATTTT
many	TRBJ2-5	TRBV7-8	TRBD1	CASSYKPGQGDWETQYF	TGTGCCAGCAGCTACAAACCGGGACAGGGTGATTGGGAGACCCAGTACTTC
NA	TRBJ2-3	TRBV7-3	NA	CASSLWGGGDTQYF	TGTGCCAGCAGCTTATGGGGTGGTGGAGATACGCAGTATTTT
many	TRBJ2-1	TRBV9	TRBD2	CASSVGAGGGRFRNEQFF	TGTGCCAGCAGCGTCGGGGCGGGGGGTGGTAGGTTCCGCAATGAGCAGTTCTTC
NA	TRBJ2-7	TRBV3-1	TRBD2	CASSQDVGLAGTYEQCF	TGTGCCAGCAGCCAAGATGTGGGATTAGCGGGGACCTACGAGCAGTGCTTC
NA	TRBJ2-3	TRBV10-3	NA	CAISSLGDTQYF	TGTGCCATCAGCTCCCTTGGAGATACGCAGTATTTT
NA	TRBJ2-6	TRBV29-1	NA	CSVHSSGANVLTF	TGCAGCGTTCACAGCTCTGGGGCCAACGTCCTGACTTTC
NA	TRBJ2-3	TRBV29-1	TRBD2	CSVGTSGGGDTQYF	TGCAGCGTTGGCACTAGCGGGGGCGGGGATACGCAGTATTTT
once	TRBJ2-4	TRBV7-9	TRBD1	CASRGQAPENIQYF	TGTGCCAGTCGAGGACAGGCCCCTGAAAACATTCAGTACTTC
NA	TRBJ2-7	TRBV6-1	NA	CASRSTGRYEQYF	TGTGCCAGCAGAAGTACAGGGAGGTACGAGCAGTACTTC
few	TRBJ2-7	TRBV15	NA	CATSSPSRVTSYEQYF	TGTGCCACCAGCAGTCCTAGCAGGGTAACTTCCTACGAGCAGTACTTC
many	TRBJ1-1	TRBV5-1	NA	CASSLVGPVYTEAFF	TGCGCCAGCAGCTTGGTGGGCCCGGTGTACACTGAAGCTTTCTTT
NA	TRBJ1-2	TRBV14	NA	CASSPFVGGYTF	TGTGCCAGCAGCCCTTTTGTGGGTGGCTACACCTTC
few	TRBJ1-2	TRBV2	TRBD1	CASSPTGAWGYTF	TGTGCCAGCAGTCCTACAGGGGCGTGGGGCTACACCTTC
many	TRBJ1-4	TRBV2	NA	CASSEWGEEKLFF	TGTGCCAGCAGTGAATGGGGGGAAGAAAAACTGTTTTTT
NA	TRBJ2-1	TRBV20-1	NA	CSAGTRDEQFF	TGCAGTGCGGGGACGAGAGATGAGCAGTTCTTC
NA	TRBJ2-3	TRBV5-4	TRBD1	CASSSEQGSDTQYF	TGTGCCAGCAGCTCGGAACAGGGGTCAGATACGCAGTATTTT
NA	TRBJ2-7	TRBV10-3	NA	CAAGDTAYEQYF	TGTGCCGCGGGGGACACCGCCTACGAGCAGTACTTC
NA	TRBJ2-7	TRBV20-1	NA	CSAPLDNSYEQYF	TGCAGTGCTCCGTTAGACAACTCCTACGAGCAGTACTTC
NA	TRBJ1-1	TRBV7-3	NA	CASGVRMNTEAFF	TGTGCCAGCGGTGTCAGGATGAACACTGAAGCTTTCTTT
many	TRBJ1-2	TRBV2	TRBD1	CASSEVYGQGANGYTF	TGTGCCAGCAGTGAAGTTTACGGACAGGGGGCAAATGGCTACACCTTC
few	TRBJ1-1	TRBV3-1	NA	CASSLIEGNTEAFF	TGTGCCAGCAGCCTTATAGAAGGGAACACTGAAGCTTTCTTT
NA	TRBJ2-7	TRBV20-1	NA	CSARDTSRFREQYF	TGCAGTGCTAGAGATACCAGCCGCTTTCGCGAGCAGTACTTC
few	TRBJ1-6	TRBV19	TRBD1	CASSMTGNSPLHF	TGTGCCAGTAGTATGACAGGGAATTCACCCCTCCACTTT
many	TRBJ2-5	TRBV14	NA	CASSHLEGGSGFGETQYF	TGTGCCAGCAGCCATCTCGAGGGGGGCTCGGGCTTTGGGGAGACCCAGTACTTC
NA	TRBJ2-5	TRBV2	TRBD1	CASSELTTGGGRETQYF	TGTGCCAGCAGTGAACTTACGACAGGGGGTGGGAGGGAGACCCAGTACTTC
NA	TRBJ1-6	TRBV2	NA	CASSEARGPLHF	TGTGCCAGCAGTGAGGCTCGGGGACCCCTCCACTTT
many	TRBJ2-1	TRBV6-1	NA	CASMEGRYEQFF	TGTGCCAGCATGGAGGGTCGATATGAGCAGTTCTTC
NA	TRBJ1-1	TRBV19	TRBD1	CASSIALGQTEALF	TGTGCCAGTAGTATAGCCTTGGGACAGACTGAAGCTCTCTTT
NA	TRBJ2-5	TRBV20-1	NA	CSAKSQGRGVTQYF	TGCAGTGCTAAATCACAGGGGAGGGGGGTGACCCAGTACTTC
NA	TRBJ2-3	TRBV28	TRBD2	CASSLGTSGNTDTQYF	TGTGCCAGCAGTCTAGGGACTAGCGGGAACACAGATACGCAGTATTTT
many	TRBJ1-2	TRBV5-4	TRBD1	CASSFPPGQGYGYTF	TGTGCCAGCAGCTTCCCGCCGGGACAGGGGTATGGCTACACCTTC
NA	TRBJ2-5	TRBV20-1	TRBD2	CSARDQAGGRKTQYF	TGCAGTGCTAGAGACCAAGCGGGGGGGCGGAAGACCCAGTACTTC
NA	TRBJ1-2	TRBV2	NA	CASGNTGFWGYTF	TGCGCCAGCGGTAATACAGGGTTTTGGGGCTACACCTTC
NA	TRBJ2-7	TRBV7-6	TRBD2	CASSWTSGIAPPCSYEQYF	TGTGCCAGCAGTTGGACTAGCGGGATTGCACCTCCGTGCTCCTACGAGCAGTACTTC
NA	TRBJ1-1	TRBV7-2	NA	CASRSQAWNTEAFF	TGTGCCAGCAGGTCACAGGCCTGGAACACTGAAGCTTTCTTT
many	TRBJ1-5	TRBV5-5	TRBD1	CASSWGQSNQPQHF	TGTGCCAGCAGCTGGGGACAGAGCAATCAGCCCCAGCATTTT
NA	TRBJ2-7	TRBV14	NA	CASSQEVGEQYF	TGTGCCAGCAGCCAAGAGGTGGGAGAGCAGTACTTC
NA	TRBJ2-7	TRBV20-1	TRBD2	CSARDRTSGGAYEQYF	TGCAGTGCTAGAGATCGGACCAGCGGGGGGGCGTACGAGCAGTACTTC
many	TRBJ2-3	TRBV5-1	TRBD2	CASSRTFGGATDTQYF	TGCGCCAGCAGCCGGACATTCGGGGGGGCGACAGATACGCAGTATTTT
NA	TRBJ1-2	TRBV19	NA	CASSFSGTNGYTF	TGTGCCAGTAGTTTCTCGGGGACCAATGGCTACACCTTC
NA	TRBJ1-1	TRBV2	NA	CASRFDRIDEAFF	TGTGCCAGCAGGTTCGACAGAATCGATGAAGCTTTCTTT
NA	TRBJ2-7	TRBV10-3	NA	CAIGRGTSYEQYF	TGTGCCATCGGACGCGGGACCTCCTACGAGCAGTACTTC
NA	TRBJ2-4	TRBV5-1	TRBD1	CASSGGTGGKNIQYF	TGCGCCAGCAGCGGAGGGACAGGGGGAAAAAACATTCAGTACTTC
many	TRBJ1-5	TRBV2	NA	CASSVDYSQGGQPQHF	TGTGCCAGCAGTGTTGATTACAGCCAGGGAGGGCAGCCCCAGCATTTT
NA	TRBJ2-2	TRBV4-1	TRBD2	CASSHAGAGELFF	TGCGCCAGCAGCCATGCGGGGGCCGGGGAGCTGTTTTTT